This TCR beta chain was obtained from a study of cytotoxic CD8 clonotypes in ibrutinib-treated CLL. Here immunoSEQ multiplex PCR was the method, and the copy in TCRdb shows in-frame clones only, minus some. The sample has around 27,000 clones, approximately 67% seen once. The clonotype originates from a human donor with chronic lymphocytic leukemia. The starting material was PBMCs, obtained at disease progression, from a patient treated with ibrutinib.

The DNA of the CDR3 is TGTGCCACCAGCAGAGATTCCGCGAGCACTGAAGCTTTCTTT. Its protein is CATSRDSASTEAFF. V gene TRBV15 combines with J gene TRBJ1-1, with D uncertain. The germline CDR1 and CDR2 sequences are LNHNV and YYDKDF (reference sequence). V shed 0 bases and J shed 4 bases, with 9 bases lying between them. CDR3 length: 14 residues.